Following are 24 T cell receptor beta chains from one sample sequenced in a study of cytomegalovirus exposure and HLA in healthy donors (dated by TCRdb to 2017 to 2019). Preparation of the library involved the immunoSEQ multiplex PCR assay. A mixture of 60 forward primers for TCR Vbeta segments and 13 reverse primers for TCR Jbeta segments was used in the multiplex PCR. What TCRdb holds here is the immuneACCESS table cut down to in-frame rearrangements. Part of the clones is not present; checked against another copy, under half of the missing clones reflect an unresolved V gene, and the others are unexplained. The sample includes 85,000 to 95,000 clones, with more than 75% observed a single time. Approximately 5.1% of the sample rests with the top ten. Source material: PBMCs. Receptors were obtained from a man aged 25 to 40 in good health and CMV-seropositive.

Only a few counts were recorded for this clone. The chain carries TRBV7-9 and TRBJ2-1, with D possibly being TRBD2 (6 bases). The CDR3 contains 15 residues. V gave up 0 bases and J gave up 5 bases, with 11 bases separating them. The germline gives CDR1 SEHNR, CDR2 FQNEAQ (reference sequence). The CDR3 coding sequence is TGTGCCAGCAGCTTAGCGGGGGGACCGAACAATGAGCAGTTCTTC. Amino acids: CASSLAGGPNNEQFF.

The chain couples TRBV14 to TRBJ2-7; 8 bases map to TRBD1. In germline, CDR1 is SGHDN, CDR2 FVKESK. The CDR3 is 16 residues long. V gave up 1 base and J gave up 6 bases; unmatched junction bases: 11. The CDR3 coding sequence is TGTGCCAGCAGCCAAGCCATACCGGGGACAGGAGGCGAGCAGTACTTC. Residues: CASSQAIPGTGGEQYF. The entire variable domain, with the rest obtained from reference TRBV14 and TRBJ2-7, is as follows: EAGVTQFPSHSVIEKGQTVTLRCDPISGHDNLYWYRRVMGKEIKFLLHFVKESKQDESGMPNNRFLAERTGGTYSTLKVQPAELEDSGVYFCASSQAIPGTGGEQYFGPGTRLTVT.

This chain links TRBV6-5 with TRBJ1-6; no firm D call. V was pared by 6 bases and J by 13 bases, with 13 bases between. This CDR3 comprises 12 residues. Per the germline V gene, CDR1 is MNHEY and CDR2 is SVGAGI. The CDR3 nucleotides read TGTGCCAGCAGCGACTACCGTGGTCCCCTCCACTTT. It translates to CASSDYRGPLHF.

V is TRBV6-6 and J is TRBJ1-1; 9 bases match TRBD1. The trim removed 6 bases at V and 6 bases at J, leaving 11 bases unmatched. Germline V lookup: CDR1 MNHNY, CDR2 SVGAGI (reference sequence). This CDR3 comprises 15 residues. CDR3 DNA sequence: TGTGCCAGCAGGGCTCGGGGACAGGGAGGGGCTGAAGCTTTCTTT. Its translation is CASRARGQGGAEAFF.

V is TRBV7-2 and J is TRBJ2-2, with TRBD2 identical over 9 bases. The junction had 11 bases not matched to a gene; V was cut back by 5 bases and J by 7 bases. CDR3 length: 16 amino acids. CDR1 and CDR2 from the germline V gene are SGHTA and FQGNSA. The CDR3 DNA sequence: TGTGCCAGCAGCCAACAATCTAGCGGGAAATTCGGGGAGCTGTTTTTT. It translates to CASSQQSSGKFGELFF.

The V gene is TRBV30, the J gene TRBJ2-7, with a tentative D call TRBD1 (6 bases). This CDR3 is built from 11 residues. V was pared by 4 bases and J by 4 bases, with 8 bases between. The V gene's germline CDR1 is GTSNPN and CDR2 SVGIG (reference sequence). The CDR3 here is CAWTGAYEQYF. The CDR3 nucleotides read TGTGCCTGGACAGGGGCTTACGAGCAGTACTTC.

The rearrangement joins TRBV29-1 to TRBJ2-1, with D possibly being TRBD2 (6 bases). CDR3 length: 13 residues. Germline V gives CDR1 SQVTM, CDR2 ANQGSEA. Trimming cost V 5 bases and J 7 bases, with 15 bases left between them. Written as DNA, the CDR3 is TGCAGCGTTCGACCCCACCTAGCGAATGAGCAGTTCTTC. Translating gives CSVRPHLANEQFF.

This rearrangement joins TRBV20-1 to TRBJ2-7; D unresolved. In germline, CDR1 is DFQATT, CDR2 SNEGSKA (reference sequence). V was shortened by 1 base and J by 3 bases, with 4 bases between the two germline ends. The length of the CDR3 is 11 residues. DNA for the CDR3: TGCAGTGCTAGAGGAGACTACGAGCAGTACTTC. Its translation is CSARGDYEQYF.

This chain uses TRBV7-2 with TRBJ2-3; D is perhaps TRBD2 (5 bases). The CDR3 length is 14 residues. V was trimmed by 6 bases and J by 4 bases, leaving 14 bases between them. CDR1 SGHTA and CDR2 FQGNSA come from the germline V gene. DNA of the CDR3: TGTGCCAGCAGGGGTGGAGGAGCCCCAGATACGCAGTATTTT. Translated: CASRGGGAPDTQYF. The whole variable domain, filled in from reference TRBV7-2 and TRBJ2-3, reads GAGVSQSPSNKVTEKGKDVELRCDPISGHTALYWYRQSLGQGLEFLIYFQGNSAPDKSGLPSDRFSAERTGGSVSTLTIQRTQQEDSAVYLCASRGGGAPDTQYFGPGTRLTVL.

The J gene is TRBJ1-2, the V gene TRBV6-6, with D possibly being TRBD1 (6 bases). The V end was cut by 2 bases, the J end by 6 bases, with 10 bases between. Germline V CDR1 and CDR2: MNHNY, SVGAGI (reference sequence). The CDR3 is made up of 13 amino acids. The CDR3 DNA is TGTGCCAGCAGTTACAGGCAGGGGAATGGCTACACCTTC. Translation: CASSYRQGNGYTF.

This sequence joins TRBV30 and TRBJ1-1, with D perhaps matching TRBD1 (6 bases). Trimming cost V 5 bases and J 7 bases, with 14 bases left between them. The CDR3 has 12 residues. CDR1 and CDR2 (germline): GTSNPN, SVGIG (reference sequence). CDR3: CAWDRRGFEAFF. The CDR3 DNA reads TGTGCCTGGGACAGAAGGGGGTTTGAAGCTTTCTTT.

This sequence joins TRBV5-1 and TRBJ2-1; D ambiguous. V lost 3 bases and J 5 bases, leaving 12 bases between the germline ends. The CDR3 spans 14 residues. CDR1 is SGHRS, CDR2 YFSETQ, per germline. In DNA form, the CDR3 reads TGCGCCAGCAGCTATTGGGCAGGCGACAATGAGCAGTTCTTC. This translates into CASSYWAGDNEQFF. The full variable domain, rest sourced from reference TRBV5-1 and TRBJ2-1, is KAGVTQTPRYLIKTRGQQVTLSCSPISGHRSVSWYQQTPGQGLQFLFEYFSETQRNKGNFPGRFSGRQFSNSRSEMNVSTLELGDSALYLCASSYWAGDNEQFFGPGTRLTVL.

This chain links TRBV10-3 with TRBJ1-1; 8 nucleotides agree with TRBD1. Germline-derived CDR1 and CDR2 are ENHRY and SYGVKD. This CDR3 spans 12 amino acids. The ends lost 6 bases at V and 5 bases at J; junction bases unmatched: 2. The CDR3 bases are TGTGCCATCAGCCGGACAGGGACTGAAGCTTTCTTT. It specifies CAISRTGTEAFF.

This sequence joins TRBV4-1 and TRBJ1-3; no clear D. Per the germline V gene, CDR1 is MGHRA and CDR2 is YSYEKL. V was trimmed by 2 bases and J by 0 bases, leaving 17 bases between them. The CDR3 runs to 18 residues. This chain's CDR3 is CASSQYVSGSSSGNTIYF. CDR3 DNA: TGCGCCAGCAGCCAATATGTGTCAGGATCCTCCTCTGGAAACACCATATATTTT.

CDR3 sequence (DNA): TGTGCCAGCAGTCCAGGGATGAACTATGGCTACACCTTC. Translation: CASSPGMNYGYTF. V gene TRBV5-6 combines with J gene TRBJ1-2; D possibly corresponds to TRBD1 (5 bases). CDR3 size: 13 residues. The V gene lost 5 bases and the J gene lost 2 bases, with 10 bases spanning the gap. Germline V CDR1 and CDR2: SGHDT, YYEEEE.

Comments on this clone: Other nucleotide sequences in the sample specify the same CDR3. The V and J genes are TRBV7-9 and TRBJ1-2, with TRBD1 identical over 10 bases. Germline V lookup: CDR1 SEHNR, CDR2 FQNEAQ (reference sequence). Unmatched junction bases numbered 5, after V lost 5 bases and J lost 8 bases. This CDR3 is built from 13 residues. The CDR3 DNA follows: TGTGCCAGCAGCCTGGGACAGGGGAGGGGCTACACCTTC. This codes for CASSLGQGRGYTF. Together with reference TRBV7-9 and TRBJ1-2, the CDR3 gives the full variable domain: DTGVSQNPRHKITKRGQNVTFRCDPISEHNRLYWYRQTLGQGPEFLTYFQNEAQLEKSRLLSDRFSAERPKGSFSTLEIQRTEQGDSAMYLCASSLGQGRGYTFGSGTRLTVV.

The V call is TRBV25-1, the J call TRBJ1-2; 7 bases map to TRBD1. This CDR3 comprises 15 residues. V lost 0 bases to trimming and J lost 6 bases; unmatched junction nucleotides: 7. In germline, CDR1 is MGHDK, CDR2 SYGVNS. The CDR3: CASSEYHTGADGYTF. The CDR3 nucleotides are TGTGCCAGCAGTGAATACCACACAGGGGCGGATGGCTACACCTTC.

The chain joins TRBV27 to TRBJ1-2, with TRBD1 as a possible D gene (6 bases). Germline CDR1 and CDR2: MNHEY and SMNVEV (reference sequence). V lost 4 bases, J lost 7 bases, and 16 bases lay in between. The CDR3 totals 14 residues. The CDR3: CASSSLTGPAGYTF. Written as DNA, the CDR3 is TGTGCCAGCAGTTCCCTCACAGGGCCGGCTGGCTACACCTTC.

The CDR3 region is CASSLLTGGEKLFF. As DNA, the CDR3 is TGCGCCAGCAGCTTGTTGACAGGGGGGGAAAAACTGTTTTTT. This chain joins TRBV5-1 and TRBJ1-4; 9 bases are shared with TRBD1. The CDR3 contains 14 residues. Trimming cost V 1 base and J 8 bases; bases outside gene matches: 3. Germline CDR1 SGHRS, CDR2 YFSETQ.

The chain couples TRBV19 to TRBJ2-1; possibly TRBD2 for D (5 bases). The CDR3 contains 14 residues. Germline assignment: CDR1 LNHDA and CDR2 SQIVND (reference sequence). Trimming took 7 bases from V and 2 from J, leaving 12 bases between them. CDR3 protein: CASKGGLAYNEQFF. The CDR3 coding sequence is TGTGCCAGTAAGGGCGGGTTGGCCTACAATGAGCAGTTCTTC.

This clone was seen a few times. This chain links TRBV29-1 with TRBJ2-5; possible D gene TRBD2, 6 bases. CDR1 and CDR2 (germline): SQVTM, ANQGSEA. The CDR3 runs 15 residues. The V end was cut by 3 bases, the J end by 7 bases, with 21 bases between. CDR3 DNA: TGCAGCGTTGATCCTGTACTAGCTATGAAAGGGACCCAGTACTTC. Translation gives CSVDPVLAMKGTQYF.

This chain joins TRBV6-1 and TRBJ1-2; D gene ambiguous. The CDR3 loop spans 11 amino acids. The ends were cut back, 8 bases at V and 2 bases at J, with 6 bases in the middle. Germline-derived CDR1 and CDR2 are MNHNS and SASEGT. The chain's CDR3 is CASARNYGYTF. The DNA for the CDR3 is TGTGCCAGCGCGCGGAACTATGGCTACACCTTC.

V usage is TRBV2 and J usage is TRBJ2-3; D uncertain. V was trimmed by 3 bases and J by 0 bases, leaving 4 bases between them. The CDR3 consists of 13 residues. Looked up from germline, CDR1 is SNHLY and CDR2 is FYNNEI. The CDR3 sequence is CASSEESTDTQYF. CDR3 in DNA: TGTGCCAGCAGTGAGGAGAGCACAGATACGCAGTATTTT. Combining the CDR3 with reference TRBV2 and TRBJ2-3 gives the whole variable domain EPEVTQTPSHQVTQMGQEVILRCVPISNHLYFYWYRQILGQKVEFLVSFYNNEISEKSEIFDDQFSVERPDGSNFTLKIRSTKLEDSAMYFCASSEESTDTQYFGPGTRLTVL.

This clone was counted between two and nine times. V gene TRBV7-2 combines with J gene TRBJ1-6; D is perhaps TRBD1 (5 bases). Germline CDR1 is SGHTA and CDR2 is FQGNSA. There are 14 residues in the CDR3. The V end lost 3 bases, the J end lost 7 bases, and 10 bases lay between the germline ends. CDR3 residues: CASSLTVLNSPLHF. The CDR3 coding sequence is TGTGCCAGCAGCTTGACAGTCCTGAATTCACCCCTCCACTTT.